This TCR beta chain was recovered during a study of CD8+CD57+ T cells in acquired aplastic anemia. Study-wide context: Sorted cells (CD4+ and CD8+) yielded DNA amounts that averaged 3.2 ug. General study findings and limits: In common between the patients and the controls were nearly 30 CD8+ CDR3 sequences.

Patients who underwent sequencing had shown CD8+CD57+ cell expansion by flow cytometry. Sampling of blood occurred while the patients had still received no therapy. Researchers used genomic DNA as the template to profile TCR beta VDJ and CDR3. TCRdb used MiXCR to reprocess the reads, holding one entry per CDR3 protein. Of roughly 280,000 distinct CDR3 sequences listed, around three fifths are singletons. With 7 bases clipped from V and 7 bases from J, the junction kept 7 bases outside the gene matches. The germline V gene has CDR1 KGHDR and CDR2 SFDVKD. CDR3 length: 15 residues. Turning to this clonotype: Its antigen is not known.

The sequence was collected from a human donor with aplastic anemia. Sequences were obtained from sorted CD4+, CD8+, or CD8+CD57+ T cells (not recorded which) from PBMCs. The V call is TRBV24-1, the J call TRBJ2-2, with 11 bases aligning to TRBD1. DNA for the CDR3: TGTGCCACCAGCTCATTCGGGACAGGGGGCGGGGAGCTGTTTTTT. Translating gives CATSSFGTGGGELFF.